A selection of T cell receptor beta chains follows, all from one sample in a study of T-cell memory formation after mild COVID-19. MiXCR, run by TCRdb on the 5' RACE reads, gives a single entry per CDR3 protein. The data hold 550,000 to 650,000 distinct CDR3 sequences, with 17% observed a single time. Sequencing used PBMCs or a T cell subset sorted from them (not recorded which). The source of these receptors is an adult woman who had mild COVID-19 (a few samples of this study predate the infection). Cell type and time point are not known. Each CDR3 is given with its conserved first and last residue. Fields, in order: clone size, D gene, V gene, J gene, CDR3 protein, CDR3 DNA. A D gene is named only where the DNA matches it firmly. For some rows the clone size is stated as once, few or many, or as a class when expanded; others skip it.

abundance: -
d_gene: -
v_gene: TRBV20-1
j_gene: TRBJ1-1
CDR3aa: CSALKGPGVTNTEAFF
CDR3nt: TGCAGTGCTCTTAAGGGCCCGGGAGTGACGAACACTGAAGCTTTCTTT

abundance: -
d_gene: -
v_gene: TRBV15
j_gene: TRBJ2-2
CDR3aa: CAIAGANTGELFF
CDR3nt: TGTGCCATCGCTGGGGCAAACACCGGGGAGCTGTTTTTT

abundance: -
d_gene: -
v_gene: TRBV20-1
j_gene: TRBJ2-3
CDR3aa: CSASRFGLNTDTKYF
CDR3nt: TGCAGTGCTAGTCGGTTTGGGTTAAACACAGATACGAAGTATTTT

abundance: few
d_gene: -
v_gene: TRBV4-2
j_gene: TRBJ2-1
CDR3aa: CASSQEGLEGEQFF
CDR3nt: TGTGCCAGCAGCCAGGAAGGACTGGAGGGTGAGCAGTTCTTC

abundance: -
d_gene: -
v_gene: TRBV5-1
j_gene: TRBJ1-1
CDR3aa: CASRQDSSMAFF
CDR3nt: TGCGCCAGCAGGCAGGACAGTTCGATGGCTTTCTTT

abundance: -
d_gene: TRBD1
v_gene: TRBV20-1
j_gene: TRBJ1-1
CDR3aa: CSATRDSVIEAFF
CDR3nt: TGCAGTGCTACTCGGGACAGTGTGATTGAAGCTTTCTTT

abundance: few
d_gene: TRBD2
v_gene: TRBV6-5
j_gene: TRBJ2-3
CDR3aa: CASSSSGSTTDTQYF
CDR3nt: TGTGCCAGCAGTTCTAGCGGGAGTACAACAGATACGCAGTATTTT

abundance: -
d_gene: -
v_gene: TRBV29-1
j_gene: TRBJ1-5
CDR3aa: CSVAQAINQPQHF
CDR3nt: TGCAGCGTTGCGCAGGCGATCAATCAGCCCCAGCATTTT

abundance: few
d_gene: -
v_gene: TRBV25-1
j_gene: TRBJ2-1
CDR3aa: CASSSPVGPWSYNEQFF
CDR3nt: TGTGCCAGCAGTTCTCCAGTAGGGCCCTGGTCCTACAATGAGCAGTTCTTC

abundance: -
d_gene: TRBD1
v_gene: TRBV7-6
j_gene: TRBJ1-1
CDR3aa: CASSSGQWGDMNTEAFF
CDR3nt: TGTGCCAGCAGCTCGGGACAGTGGGGGGACATGAACACTGAAGCTTTCTTT

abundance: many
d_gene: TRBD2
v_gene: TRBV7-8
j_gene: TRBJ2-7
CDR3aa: CASTRTSGPYEQYF
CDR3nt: TGTGCCAGCACCAGGACTAGCGGGCCCTACGAGCAGTACTTC